The source of this TCR beta chain is a study of blood T cell repertoires in COVID-19 (dated by TCRdb to the early 2020s). For context, the study as a whole: The collaborator samples originated in the United States, Italy and Spain and spanned the acute and convalescent phases of COVID-19. The material from the prospective study consisted of cDNA or gDNA derived from T cells, B-cell-depleted T cells, or PBMCs. Subjects who had been exposed to COVID-19, were actively infected with it, or had recovered from it provided the deeply sampled blood TCRbeta repertoires that made up the dataset. A freely available public database, intended as a resource for researchers studying the immune response to SARS-CoV-2, is where the repertoires were released. The samples were drawn from the first 160 participants of the ongoing ImmuneRACE study and from 1,200 or so subjects provided by 6 global collaborators. A de-identified subject ID, COVID-19 status, age in years and sex were almost always included in the sample metadata. Where HLA class I and class II types were available, the types were taken from metadata supplied by the sample provider, not from assay-based typing.

Whole blood was collected in K2EDTA tubes by collaborating institutions according to the institutions' own protocols. For TCRbeta analysis, collaborators shipped samples in one of three forms: frozen whole blood, isolated PBMCs, or DNA extracted from either of those sample types. From cysteine to phenylalanine, the CDR3 is 14 amino acids long. Only the CDR3 DNA is retained, 42 bases long and in frame from the first base. Taken from the germline V gene, the CDR1 and CDR2 loops are SGHTA and FQGTGA. V is cut by 1 base and J by 2 bases, and the space between the germline ends is 9 bases. This clone was counted a single time. This receptor's antigen is unknown. The sample holds no much larger clone one base away, and base qualities are not on file. TCRbeta CDR3 regions were amplified from genomic DNA by means of the immunoSEQ Assay, a bias-controlled multiplex PCR. The source study handled its data this way. The number of nucleated cells in each sample was estimated by amplification of reference gene primers within the assay. Sequence reads were collapsed and filtered to measure the absolute abundance of every unique TCRbeta CDR3 rearrangement. Productive Simpson clonality was computed per sample as the square root of Simpson's diversity index over productive rearrangements. Here the immuneACCESS table is served through TCRdb, limited to in-frame sequences with V and J called. Missing clones are a known gap in these copies; in checked studies unresolved V genes cover under half, and the rest lacks a known reason. The DNA gave D and trimming, while V, J and clone size come from that table. Recorded for this sample are some 160,000 clones; roughly 80% of them occurred a single time. The ten largest clones add up to over 6.5% of the sample.

Beyond this particular receptor, the publication reports: The quantity of clinical and demographic metadata differed by source and by participant and was supplied without curation.

Sequenced sample: peripheral blood. The sequence joins TRBV7-3 to TRBJ2-7; TRBD2 is a possible D gene, resting on 6 matching bases. This receptor was identified in a man aged 45-60 years with active or convalescent COVID-19. The CDR3 sequence is CASSLMGGTYEQYF. The nucleotides are TGTGCCAGCAGCTTAATGGGCGGGACCTACGAGCAGTACTTC.